The 3 T cell receptor beta chains reported below all come from one sample, sequenced in a study of blood T cells in healthy people across ages. Using a J-beta primer mix together with a sample-barcoded 5' primer, a second PCR was run for roughly 6 to 11 cycles. MiXCR was run by TCRdb on the 5' RACE reads, yielding one entry per CDR3 protein. The sample lists 950,000 to 1,200,000 distinct CDR3 sequences, 30% to 40% seen once, with under 15% in the top ten. The sample consisted of blood. Every receptor here comes from a man aged 18 to 35 in good health.

This clonotype came up many times. The V gene is TRBV19, the J gene TRBJ2-1, with D hard to call. The germline V gene has CDR1 LNHDA and CDR2 SQIVND (reference sequence). This CDR3 has 13 residues. Trimming left V 1 base short and J 5 bases short, with 6 bases between. The chain's CDR3 is CASSIGPNNEQFF. The CDR3 DNA reads as TGTGCCAGTAGTATAGGTCCGAACAATGAGCAGTTCTTC.

The V call is TRBV30, the J call TRBJ2-7; possible D gene TRBD1, 6 bases. Germline-derived CDR1 and CDR2 are GTSNPN and SVGIG (reference sequence). This CDR3 has 14 amino acids. Trimming took 0 bases from V and 6 from J, leaving 15 bases between them. This CDR3 reads CAWSVGSRGSEQYF. CDR3 nucleotide sequence: TGTGCCTGGAGTGTTGGGTCCAGGGGTTCCGAGCAGTACTTC.

Only a few counts were recorded for this clonotype. This rearrangement joins TRBV6-6 to TRBJ2-5; D gene unclear. Trimming cost V 7 bases and J 3 bases, with 12 bases left between them. The CDR3 loop spans 13 amino acids. Germline CDR1 is MNHNY and CDR2 is SVGAGI (reference sequence). In nucleotides, the CDR3 is TGTGCCAGCAATCGGCAGAGTAAAGAGACCCAGTACTTC. As protein: CASNRQSKETQYF.